This note documents a single T cell receptor beta chain sequence. Everyone who took part was roughly 18 to 89 years old, and they came from 24 US areas. Participant-reported clinical history was the basis for cohort assignment. The data are from a study of blood T cell repertoires in COVID-19. Whole-study context: PBMCs, B-cell-depleted T cells, or T cells were the source of the cDNA or gDNA that made up the material.

Per the original methods: Estimation of nucleated cell counts was performed using reference gene primer amplification. Produced via immunoSEQ multiplex PCR; TCRdb's table is partial and in-frame only. D and trimming were read from the DNA, whereas the V and J calls and clone size are those reported in that table. The table shows 200,000 to 250,000 clones, with less than 85% occurring only once. Sample: PBMCs or T cells enriched from blood (not recorded which). The receptor was isolated from a man between 60 and 70 years old who had recovered from COVID-19.

CDR3 nucleotides: TGTGCCAGCAGTTACCTGCTGACAGGGGCTGGCTACACCTTC. This encodes CASSYLLTGAGYTF. V usage is TRBV6-6 and J usage is TRBJ1-2, with 8 bases aligning to TRBD1. With V trimmed by 2 bases and J by 7 bases, 6 bases remained unmatched. The germline V gene has CDR1 MNHNY and CDR2 SVGAGI (reference sequence). This CDR3 contains 14 residues.